The 5 T cell receptor beta chains reported below all come from one sample, sequenced in a study of post-analysis software for immune sequencing data. Study outcomes and limitations: Five or six TRBV segments were significantly more frequent in patients than in controls. TRBV5-6, TRBV5-1 and TRBV20-1 were among these segments.

Unique molecular identifiers tagged the TCR beta cDNA libraries. MiXCR, run by TCRdb on the PCR reads, gives a single entry per CDR3 protein. The sample has roughly 800,000 distinct CDR3 sequences, about 32% seen once. For these TCRs, the target antigens are not known. Material: blood. These receptors came from a girl aged 10 to 17 with multiple sclerosis.

The chain has TRBV6-6 and TRBJ2-7; D perhaps matches TRBD1 (5 bases). Trimming took 2 bases from V and 6 from J, leaving 14 bases between them. CDR1 and CDR2 (germline): MNHNY, SVGAGI (reference sequence). The CDR3 loop spans 14 amino acids. CDR3 DNA sequence: TGTGCCAGCAGTTACCAGGGCCCCCCGGGCGAGCAGTACTTC. Protein product: CASSYQGPPGEQYF.

The chain's CDR3 is CAISGYSGNTIYF. The DNA for the CDR3 is TGTGCCATCTCTGGTTACTCTGGAAACACCATATATTTT. This rearrangement joins TRBV10-3 to TRBJ1-3; D unresolved. Trimming took 8 bases from V and 0 from J, leaving 8 bases between them. In germline, CDR1 is ENHRY, CDR2 SYGVKD. This CDR3 is 13 amino acids long.

The CDR3 DNA reads TGTGCCGGAGCGCCGGGACAGGGAATCTTGTTATCTGGCTACACCTTC. It translates to CAGAPGQGILLSGYTF. This sequence joins TRBV2 and TRBJ1-2; 9 bases agree with TRBD1. The CDR3 is 16 residues long. Germline V gives CDR1 SNHLY, CDR2 FYNNEI. The V and J ends lost 11 bases and 7 bases, in that order; junction bases with no gene match: 20.

As concerns this clonotype: This may arise from a read error, as a much more abundant clone is one base away. V gene TRBV4-3 combines with J gene TRBJ1-2; D gene uncertain. The CDR3 contains 15 residues. Germline V gene data show CDR1 as LGHNA and CDR2 as YSLEER. V gave up 3 bases and J gave up 5 bases, with 16 bases separating them. The chain's CDR3 is CASSQDAGNAYGYTF. Written as DNA, the CDR3 is TGCGCCAGCAGCCAGGACGCGGGGAATGCGTATGGCTACACCTTC.

In this sample, this clonotype turned up a few times. The gene calls are TRBV6-5 and TRBJ2-7; no reliable D call. Germline V CDR1 and CDR2: MNHEY, SVGAGI. V gave up 6 bases and J gave up 3 bases, with 18 bases separating them. The CDR3 consists of 15 residues. The DNA for the CDR3 is TGTGCCAGCAGCCCCCGGGCAGGTGGGGTCTACGAGCAGTACTTC. Translating gives CASSPRAGGVYEQYF.